These 24 T cell receptor beta chains came from one sample sequenced in a study of OX40 agonist ivuxolimab in advanced cancers. Profiled with immunoSEQ multiplex PCR; TCRdb holds only in-frame clones, not every one. The table shows around 70,000 clones, with around 81% occurring only once. Sample: CD4+ or CD8+ T cells sorted from blood, taken in a trial of the OX40 agonist ivuxolimab. These receptors came from an adult with an advanced solid tumor such as melanoma, head and neck, liver or kidney cancer.

V and J are TRBV15 and TRBJ2-3; the D gene is possibly TRBD1 (5 bases). The V gene's germline CDR1 is LNHNV and CDR2 YYDKDF (reference sequence). This CDR3 contains 14 residues. V was pared by 0 bases and J by 2 bases, with 6 bases between. DNA for the CDR3: TGTGCCACCAGCAGAGACAGGGACACAGATACGCAGTATTTT. Residues: CATSRDRDTDTQYF.

The chain couples TRBV28 to TRBJ2-7; TRBD1 matches 8 bases. The CDR3 is 15 amino acids. J lost 5 bases, V lost 5 bases, and 11 bases had no gene match. CDR1 and CDR2 (germline): MDHEN, SYDVKM. The CDR3: CASSAEGTGLDEQYV. The CDR3 DNA follows: TGTGCCAGCAGTGCTGAAGGGACAGGCCTCGACGAGCAGTACGTC.

This clone has ten or more counts. The chain links TRBV27 to TRBJ2-2; 7 bases fit TRBD1. The CDR3 length is 17 residues. V lost 6 bases to trimming and J lost 3 bases; unmatched junction nucleotides: 13. Germline V gene sequence: CDR1 MNHEY, CDR2 SMNVEV (reference sequence). In nucleotides, the CDR3 is TGTGCCAGCAGCCCATCAAGGGGGACAGTATACACCGGGGAGCTGTTTTTT. Encoded protein: CASSPSRGTVYTGELFF.

V and J are TRBV4-2 and TRBJ1-2; D uncertain. Between the trimmed V and J ends, which lost 0 bases and 4 bases, there was a span of 12 bases. Germline V gives CDR1 LGHNA, CDR2 YNFKEQ. The CDR3 totals 15 residues. In DNA, the CDR3 is TGTGCCAGCAGCCAAGATAATTCGGGATTCTATGGCTACACCTTC. Translating gives CASSQDNSGFYGYTF.

This clone was detected a few times. V and J are TRBV7-9 and TRBJ1-1, with 10 bases identical to TRBD1. V lost 2 bases to trimming and J lost 6 bases; unmatched junction nucleotides: 6. Germline CDR1 SEHNR, CDR2 FQNEAQ (reference sequence). This CDR3 is 15 amino acids long. CDR3 amino acids: CASSLSGTGDAEAFF. DNA for the CDR3: TGTGCCAGCAGCTTAAGCGGGACAGGGGACGCTGAAGCTTTCTTT.

This chain's CDR3 is CASSFPSTGGNQYF. DNA of the CDR3: TGTGCCAGCAGCTTCCCTAGTACAGGGGGTAATCAGTATTTT. The chain carries TRBV7-9 and TRBJ2-3, with 8 bases lining up with TRBD1. There are 14 residues in the CDR3. In germline, CDR1 is SEHNR, CDR2 FQNEAQ (reference sequence). The J segment lost 12 bases and the V segment lost 3 bases, leaving 11 bases of the junction unmatched. The full variable domain, rest sourced from reference TRBV7-9 and TRBJ2-3, is DTGVSQNPRHKITKRGQNVTFRCDPISEHNRLYWYRQTLGQGPEFLTYFQNEAQLEKSRLLSDRFSAERPKGSFSTLEIQRTEQGDSAMYLCASSFPSTGGNQYFGPGTRLTVL.

V usage is TRBV7-2 and J usage is TRBJ2-3, with TRBD2 matching over 10 bases. The CDR3 is 16 amino acids. V shed 5 bases, J shed 2 bases, and the junction held 7 bases outside the gene matches. Germline V gene sequence: CDR1 SGHTA, CDR2 FQGNSA. CDR3 nucleotide sequence: TGTGCCAGCAGCACCCCGACTAGCGGGTACACAGATACGCAGTATTTT. Its translation is CASSTPTSGYTDTQYF.

This clone was counted between two and nine times. The chain employs TRBV28 and TRBJ1-2, with D unresolved. Germline loops: CDR1 MDHEN, CDR2 SYDVKM. Trimming removed 3 bases from V and 4 bases from J, with 9 bases in between. This CDR3 has 13 residues. The CDR3 loop is CASSLDGTYGYTF. Written as DNA, the CDR3 is TGTGCCAGCAGTTTGGACGGTACCTATGGCTACACCTTC.

DNA of the CDR3: TGCGCCACCCGCGCGGGGTACGGCACAGATACGCAGTATTTT. It translates to CATRAGYGTDTQYF. This chain uses TRBV5-1 with TRBJ2-3; tentative D call: TRBD2 (6 bases). The CDR3 length is 14 residues. Germline V gene sequence: CDR1 SGHRS, CDR2 YFSETQ. Trimming removed 9 bases at V and 1 base at J, with 15 bases between.

This clone came up a few times. The chain carries TRBV6-5 and TRBJ2-3; D is ambiguous. The V end was cut by 8 bases, the J end by 4 bases, with 10 bases between. This CDR3 is 12 amino acids long. The germline V gene encodes CDR1 MNHEY and CDR2 SVGAGI. This CDR3 reads CASASRPDTQYF. The CDR3, as DNA: TGTGCCAGCGCCTCAAGACCAGATACGCAGTATTTT.

The rearrangement uses TRBV2 and TRBJ2-5; TRBD1 is a possible D gene (7 bases). The ends were cut back, 7 bases at V and 2 bases at J, with 14 bases in the middle. This CDR3 spans 14 amino acids. From germline, CDR1 is SNHLY and CDR2 FYNNEI. The CDR3 region is CASIGGTDQETQYF. CDR3 DNA: TGTGCCAGCATTGGAGGGACAGATCAAGAGACCCAGTACTTC. Full variable domain (rest looked up from reference TRBV2 and TRBJ2-5): EPEVTQTPSHQVTQMGQEVILRCVPISNHLYFYWYRQILGQKVEFLVSFYNNEISEKSEIFDDQFSVERPDGSNFTLKIRSTKLEDSAMYFCASIGGTDQETQYFGPGTRLLVL.

This clone occurred a few times. At one end, the junction sequence differs from germline, possibly due to a read error. The J gene is TRBJ2-5, the V gene TRBV7-7; D assignment may be TRBD1 or TRBD2 (6 bases each). Germline CDR1 and CDR2: SSHAT and FNYEAQ (reference sequence). The CDR3 has 12 residues. As DNA, the CDR3 is TGTGCTAGCAGTTTCGAGGGGGGAACCCAGTACTTC. It translates to CASSFEGGTQYF. Filled out from reference TRBV7-7 and TRBJ2-5, the complete variable domain reads GAGVSQSPRYKVTKRGQDVTLRCDPISSHATLYWYQQALGQGPEFLTYFNYEAQPDKSGLPSDRFSAERPEGSISTLTIQRTEQRDSAMYRCASSFEGGTQYFGPGTRLLVL.

In this sample, this clone turned up once. The rearrangement joins TRBV5-1 to TRBJ1-1; weak D call: TRBD1 (5 bases). Germline lookup yields CDR1 SGHRS and CDR2 YFSETQ. CDR3 length: 13 amino acids. V lost 0 bases and J lost 11, with 14 bases in between. CDR3 sequence reads: CASSLEQVSSAFF. CDR3 nucleotide sequence: TGCGCCAGCAGCTTGGAACAGGTTAGTTCCGCTTTCTTT.

The chain couples TRBV5-1 to TRBJ1-1; the D gene is possibly TRBD1 (6 bases). CDR1 and CDR2 from the germline V gene are SGHRS and YFSETQ. Trimming left V 3 bases short and J 10 bases short, with 16 bases between. This CDR3 has 13 amino acids. DNA of the CDR3: TGCGCCAGCAGCTCAAACCTACAGGGAGGAGCTTTCTTT. Its protein product is CASSSNLQGGAFF. Combining the CDR3 with reference TRBV5-1 and TRBJ1-1 gives the whole variable domain KAGVTQTPRYLIKTRGQQVTLSCSPISGHRSVSWYQQTPGQGLQFLFEYFSETQRNKGNFPGRFSGRQFSNSRSEMNVSTLELGDSALYLCASSSNLQGGAFFGQGTRLTVV.

The sample holds a few counts of this clone. V and J are TRBV21-1 and TRBJ1-3. TRBV21-1 is annotated as a pseudogene. The CDR3 runs 19 residues. The CDR3 coding sequence is TGTGCCAGCAGCTATTGTGCTCTGGGGGGGGCCCCGGCTGGAAACACCATATATTTT. Amino acid sequence: CASSYCALGGAPAGNTIYF.

This chain links TRBV28 with TRBJ1-6; D perhaps matches TRBD1 (5 bases). Germline CDR1 and CDR2: MDHEN and SYDVKM. This CDR3 region has 15 residues. Trimming removed 0 bases from V and 8 bases from J, with 11 bases in between. The CDR3 here is CASSLWGPGYSPLHF. The DNA of the CDR3 is TGTGCCAGCAGTTTATGGGGGCCAGGGTATTCACCCCTCCACTTT.

This chain links TRBV7-6 with TRBJ2-2; 7 positions agree with TRBD2. V dropped 2 bases and J dropped 5; count of bases not matched to a gene: 5. The CDR3 runs 15 residues. Germline V CDR1 and CDR2: SGHVS, FNYEAQ. The CDR3 spells CASSLSGGRTGELFF. Here the CDR3 DNA reads TGTGCCAGCAGCTTATCCGGGGGGAGGACCGGGGAGCTGTTTTTT.

J is TRBJ2-7 and V is TRBV5-8; no clear D. V lost 0 bases to trimming and J lost 3 bases, with 10 bases between them. The CDR3 spans 14 residues. CDR1 and CDR2 (germline): SGHTS, YDEGEE. CDR3 bases: TGTGCCAGCAGCTTGGATAGGGAAATCTACGAGCAGTACTTC. Its protein product is CASSLDREIYEQYF.

V gene TRBV28 combines with J gene TRBJ2-3; possible D gene TRBD2, 5 bases. This CDR3 region has 15 residues. The germline CDR1 and CDR2 sequences are MDHEN and SYDVKM. V lost 5 bases and J 2 bases, leaving 14 bases between the germline ends. CDR3 loop: CASSRTTGTTDTQYF. Here the CDR3 DNA reads TGTGCCAGCAGTCGCACTACGGGAACCACAGATACGCAGTATTTT. Combining the CDR3 with reference TRBV28 and TRBJ2-3 gives the whole variable domain DVKVTQSSRYLVKRTGEKVFLECVQDMDHENMFWYRQDPGLGLRLIYFSYDVKMKEKGDIPEGYSVSREKKERFSLILESASTNQTSMYLCASSRTTGTTDTQYFGPGTRLTVL.

The genes are TRBV5-6 and TRBJ1-1; TRBD1 is a possible D gene (6 bases). Germline CDR1 SGHDT, CDR2 YYEEEE. The length of the CDR3 is 15 residues. Trimming removed 0 bases at V and 0 bases at J, with 9 bases between. CDR3 residues: CASSLDTGMNTEAFF. The CDR3 DNA sequence: TGTGCCAGCAGCTTGGATACAGGGATGAACACTGAAGCTTTCTTT.

The chain joins TRBV27 to TRBJ2-7; tentatively, D is TRBD1 (6 bases). The CDR3 loop spans 14 amino acids. The V end lost 3 bases, the J end lost 8 bases, and 17 bases lay between the germline ends. Germline CDR1 is MNHEY and CDR2 is SMNVEV (reference sequence). Here the CDR3 reads CASSFQQGSRQQYF. The CDR3, as DNA: TGTGCCAGCAGTTTCCAACAGGGAAGTAGACAGCAGTACTTC.

The chain combines TRBV11-3 with TRBJ2-7; the D is unclear. Germline V gene sequence: CDR1 SGHNT, CDR2 YENEEA. V was shortened by 7 bases and J by 4 bases, with 14 bases between the two germline ends. This CDR3 has 13 amino acids. CDR3 amino acids: CASTRSSQYEQYV. The DNA for the CDR3 is TGTGCCAGCACCCGATCATCCCAATACGAGCAGTACGTC.

CDR3 in DNA: TGTGCCAGCAGTCACGACGGCGAGAACACTGAAGCTTTCTTT. Protein: CASSHDGENTEAFF. The chain employs TRBV5-4 and TRBJ1-1; D gene unclear. CDR3 size: 14 residues. V was cut by 5 bases and J by 1 base, with 12 bases left in between. Germline-derived CDR1 and CDR2 are SGHNT and YYREEE (reference sequence).

This rearrangement joins TRBV5-8 to TRBJ2-5; D uncertain. The J call is doubtful: the DNA matches TRBJ2-7 better. The CDR3 has 11 amino acids. Per germline, CDR1 SGHTS and CDR2 YDEGEE. CDR3 loop: CASSWGYEQYF. CDR3 DNA sequence: TGTGCCAGCAGCTGGGGCTACGAGCAGTACTTC.